The clone carrying this TCR beta chain was recorded many times. The sample comes from a study of Graves' ophthalmopathy and Graves' hyperthyroidism. Study details: Sampling took place at initial diagnosis, with peripheral blood obtained before any treatment.

PBMCs were isolated from a roughly 10 ml sample of fresh peripheral blood. Amplified TCR beta CDR3 regions were obtained using RNA transcripts as template. An initial RT-PCR round employing HTBI primers preceded a second-round multiplex PCR. TCRdb re-called the multiplex PCR reads with MiXCR, one entry per CDR3 protein. The sample has about 160,000 distinct CDR3 sequences; approximately 40% are singletons. The source of this sequence is a woman aged 40-49 years with Graves' ophthalmopathy. The specimen sequenced was peripheral blood.

The CDR3 is CAVRTGGPGELFF. CDR3 bases: TGTGCCGTCCGGACAGGGGGTCCCGGGGAGCTGTTTTTT. The chain joins TRBV12-3 or TRBV12-4 to TRBJ2-2, with 10 bases that match TRBD1. J was trimmed by 6 bases and V by 11 bases; bases with no gene match: 6. The CDR3 runs 13 residues.